Each of the 16 T cell receptor beta chains below was sequenced from the same sample in a study of blood T cell repertoires in COVID-19. Sequencing used immunoSEQ multiplex PCR; TCRdb keeps in-frame clones, though not all of them. The sample yields tens of thousands of clones, about 74% seen once. Sequenced sample: peripheral blood. All receptors derive from a human donor in a cohort sampled during active COVID-19.

The J gene is TRBJ2-7, the V gene TRBV27; no clear D. V lost 1 base and J lost 8, with 15 bases in between. Germline V lookup: CDR1 MNHEY, CDR2 SMNVEV (reference sequence). This CDR3 contains 14 residues. The CDR3 region has the DNA TGTGCCAGCAGTTTATTAGGTCGGAGTCTTAAGCAGTACTTC. This gives the protein CASSLLGRSLKQYF.

This clone was counted between two and nine times. This chain connects TRBV2 to TRBJ2-7; D is perhaps TRBD2 (5 bases). The CDR3 covers 17 residues. Trimming pared 3 bases from V and 6 bases from J, leaving 24 bases between. CDR1 is SNHLY and CDR2 is FYNNEI in the germline V gene. The DNA of the CDR3 is TGTGCCAGCAGTGAGGGTATTGGGCGGGTCATCCGCTCCGAGCAGTACTTC. Translation gives CASSEGIGRVIRSEQYF.

In this sample, this clone turned up a few times. The chain recombines TRBV6-2 or TRBV6-3 with TRBJ1-1; possibly TRBD1 for D (5 bases). The CDR3 spans 14 residues. With 2 bases removed from V and 6 bases from J, the gap between germline ends came to 13 bases. The germline gives CDR1 MNHEY, CDR2 SVGEGT. CDR3 DNA sequence: TGTGCCAGCAGTTACGCGGGGGGGTATGCTGAAGCTTTCTTT. This sequence encodes CASSYAGGYAEAFF.

The chain recombines TRBV5-1 with TRBJ2-5; D ambiguous. CDR1 and CDR2 from the germline V gene are SGHRS and YFSETQ. Trimming removed 5 bases from V and 3 bases from J, with 8 bases in between. The CDR3 runs 12 residues. CDR3 DNA sequence: TGCGCCAGCAGTAATCGAGAAGAGACCCAGTACTTC. Protein product: CASSNREETQYF.

This chain uses TRBV5-4 with TRBJ2-4; 10 bases agree with TRBD1. The CDR3 runs to 17 residues. Germline CDR1 and CDR2: SGHNT and YYREEE (reference sequence). V was clipped by 0 bases and J by 1 base; unmatched bases: 4. CDR3 protein: CASSLGQGATAKNIQYF. CDR3 bases: TGTGCCAGCAGCTTGGGACAGGGGGCGACGGCCAAAAACATTCAGTACTTC. The whole variable domain, remainder taken from reference TRBV5-4 and TRBJ2-4, is ETGVTQSPTHLIKTRGQQVTLRCSSQSGHNTVSWYQQALGQGPQFIFQYYREEENGRGNFPPRFSGLQFPNYSSELNVNALELDDSALYLCASSLGQGATAKNIQYFGAGTRLSVL.

V and J are TRBV5-1 and TRBJ2-5; TRBD1 matches at 10 bases. Per the germline V gene, CDR1 is SGHRS and CDR2 is YFSETQ. V shed 0 bases, J shed 5 bases, and the junction held 7 bases outside the gene matches. The CDR3 covers 16 residues. The DNA for the CDR3 is TGCGCCAGCAGCTTGGGGGACAGGGGTTCGACGGAGACCCAGTACTTC. Residues: CASSLGDRGSTETQYF. Complete variable domain (other parts from reference TRBV5-1 and TRBJ2-5): KAGVTQTPRYLIKTRGQQVTLSCSPISGHRSVSWYQQTPGQGLQFLFEYFSETQRNKGNFPGRFSGRQFSNSRSEMNVSTLELGDSALYLCASSLGDRGSTETQYFGPGTRLLVL.

The chain uses TRBV28 and TRBJ1-6; weak D call: TRBD1 (6 bases). Germline-derived CDR1 and CDR2 are MDHEN and SYDVKM. V gave up 5 bases and J gave up 7 bases, with 12 bases separating them. This CDR3 is built from 14 residues. CDR3 amino acids: CASSQGIINSPLHF. For the CDR3, the DNA is TGTGCCAGCAGTCAGGGGATTATAAATTCACCCCTCCACTTT. The full variable domain, in which reference TRBV28 and TRBJ1-6 provide the parts outside the CDR3, is DVKVTQSSRYLVKRTGEKVFLECVQDMDHENMFWYRQDPGLGLRLIYFSYDVKMKEKGDIPEGYSVSREKKERFSLILESASTNQTSMYLCASSQGIINSPLHFGNGTRLTVT.

This rearrangement joins TRBV2 to TRBJ2-4, with 12 bases identical to TRBD2. V dropped 3 bases and J dropped 9; count of bases not matched to a gene: 9. CDR3 length: 16 amino acids. Per germline, CDR1 SNHLY and CDR2 FYNNEI. In DNA form, the CDR3 reads TGTGCCAGCAGTGAGAGGCCTAGCGGGAGGGAGGCCATTCAGTACTTC. Its translation is CASSERPSGREAIQYF. The whole variable domain, remainder taken from reference TRBV2 and TRBJ2-4, is EPEVTQTPSHQVTQMGQEVILRCVPISNHLYFYWYRQILGQKVEFLVSFYNNEISEKSEIFDDQFSVERPDGSNFTLKIRSTKLEDSAMYFCASSERPSGREAIQYFGAGTRLSVL.

The gene calls are TRBV7-6 and TRBJ2-5, with TRBD2 as a possible D gene (6 bases). CDR3 length equals 16 residues. Between the trimmed V and J ends, which lost 1 base and 3 bases, there was a span of 15 bases. From germline, CDR1 is SGHVS and CDR2 FNYEAQ. DNA for the CDR3: TGTGCCAGCAGCTTAGGCGGGACGGGTGAGAAAGAGACCCAGTACTTC. The encoded protein is CASSLGGTGEKETQYF.

CDR3 sequence: CASSTDPDRGILGYTF. The CDR3 bases are TGTGCCAGCAGCACGGACCCGGACAGGGGGATTTTGGGCTACACCTTC. The chain couples TRBV5-8 to TRBJ1-2; the match to TRBD1 covers 10 bases. The CDR3 runs to 16 residues. Germline CDR1 is SGHTS and CDR2 is YDEGEE. The trim removed 4 bases at V and 8 bases at J, leaving 14 bases unmatched.

The chain uses TRBV30 and TRBJ2-7, with D possibly matching TRBD1 (5 bases). The CDR3 length is 14 residues. Germline CDR1 reads GTSNPN; CDR2 reads SVGIG (reference sequence). The V end lost 2 bases, the J end lost 6 bases, and 17 bases lay between the germline ends. CDR3 nucleotide sequence: TGTGCCTGGAGTACATCGACAGCCTTCGGCGAGCAGTACTTC. Protein: CAWSTSTAFGEQYF.

This sequence joins TRBV30 and TRBJ1-2; D call uncertain. V lost 7 bases and J 0 bases, leaving 21 bases between the germline ends. The CDR3 is 16 residues long. From germline, CDR1 is GTSNPN and CDR2 SVGIG (reference sequence). The CDR3 coding sequence is TGTGCCTCCGGTTCTGTAGGGAGTAGGGCTAACTATGGCTACACCTTC. Its protein product is CASGSVGSRANYGYTF.

J is TRBJ2-5 and V is TRBV18; 8 bases map to TRBD1. Trimming at V came to 4 bases and at J to 6 bases, leaving 7 bases not matched to a gene. CDR1 KGHSH and CDR2 LQKENI come from the germline V gene. This CDR3 is 14 amino acids long. CDR3 protein: CASSLDRGAKTQYF. In nucleotides, the CDR3 is TGTGCCAGCTCACTAGACAGGGGTGCCAAGACCCAGTACTTC.

The V call is TRBV4-1, the J call TRBJ2-7; 7 nucleotides line up with TRBD1. The CDR3 runs to 14 residues. Germline V CDR1 and CDR2: MGHRA, YSYEKL. V lost 4 bases and J lost 4; bases outside the gene matches: 7. Here the CDR3 reads CASSRETGTYEQYF. CDR3 coding DNA: TGCGCCAGCAGCCGAGAGACAGGGACGTACGAGCAGTACTTC.

The rearrangement links TRBV7-6 to TRBJ1-4, with a weak D call TRBD1 (5 bases). V lost 5 bases to trimming and J lost 8 bases, with 21 bases between them. Per the germline V gene, CDR1 is SGHVS and CDR2 is FNYEAQ. This CDR3 spans 16 amino acids. The DNA of the CDR3 is TGTGCCAGCAGCCGAAGCGGGGCTAATTTAAGGGAAAAACTGTTTTTT. Amino acid sequence: CASSRSGANLREKLFF.

CDR3 nucleotides: TGCGCCAGCAGCTTGGGACAGGGGCGGGAGACCCAGTACTTC. This gives the protein CASSLGQGRETQYF. The chain combines TRBV5-1 with TRBJ2-5; TRBD1 aligns across 8 bases. CDR3 length equals 14 residues. The germline CDR1 and CDR2 sequences are SGHRS and YFSETQ. V lost 0 bases to trimming and J lost 5 bases; unmatched junction nucleotides: 3.